These 7 T cell receptor beta chains came from one sample sequenced in a study of T cell repertoires in cytomegalovirus infection. TCRdb used MiXCR to reprocess the reads, holding one entry per CDR3 protein. The sample shows about 260,000 distinct CDR3 sequences, roughly 9% of them seen only once. Sequencing was done on a sample of PBMCs. The receptor source for this set is a human donor in good health (CMV status not recorded). Some clones in this sample may be carry-over from other donors' samples.

This clonotype has a handful of counts. CDR3 bases: TGTGCCAGCAGCCCCATTCTTCGGACTAATGAAGCTTTCTTT. Its translation is CASSPILRTNEAFF. The chain recombines TRBV7-8 with TRBJ1-1, with no clear D. From germline, CDR1 is SGHVS and CDR2 FQNEAQ. The ends were cut back, 5 bases at V and 7 bases at J, with 17 bases in the middle. The CDR3 is 14 amino acids.

The J gene is TRBJ1-2, the V gene TRBV7-9; a possible D gene is TRBD1 (5 bases). Trimming removed 5 bases from V and 3 bases from J, with 13 bases in between. Per germline, CDR1 SEHNR and CDR2 FQNEAQ (reference sequence). CDR3 length equals 14 residues. The CDR3 region has the DNA TGTGCCAGCAGCCAGAGGGTGGGGGACTATGGCTACACCTTC. Its translation is CASSQRVGDYGYTF. The full variable domain, with the rest looked up from reference TRBV7-9 and TRBJ1-2, is DTGVSQNPRHKITKRGQNVTFRCDPISEHNRLYWYRQTLGQGPEFLTYFQNEAQLEKSRLLSDRFSAERPKGSFSTLEIQRTEQGDSAMYLCASSQRVGDYGYTFGSGTRLTVV.

This clonotype was seen many times. V usage is TRBV11-3 and J usage is TRBJ1-2; D is possibly TRBD1 (6 bases). V was pared by 5 bases and J by 0 bases, with 19 bases between. The CDR3 extends over 17 amino acids. The germline V gene has CDR1 SGHNT and CDR2 YENEEA. The CDR3 DNA reads as TGTGCCAGCAGCCCCCGTCGGACAGCAAGAGCTAACTATGGCTACACCTTC. It codes for CASSPRRTARANYGYTF.

This clonotype was seen at least ten times. The chain has TRBV7-2 and TRBJ1-5; D gene unclear. The germline V gene encodes CDR1 SGHTA and CDR2 FQGNSA. The CDR3 covers 14 residues. The V gene lost 8 bases and the J gene lost 5 bases, with 16 bases spanning the gap. The CDR3 DNA reads TGTGCCAGCCGCAAGTGGGCAGGAGATCAGCCCCAGCATTTT. It encodes CASRKWAGDQPQHF.

This clonotype was counted many times. The chain has TRBV6-5 and TRBJ2-5; the match to TRBD2 covers 12 bases. V shed 4 bases, J shed 4 bases, and the junction held 7 bases outside the gene matches. Germline V gene data show CDR1 as MNHEY and CDR2 as SVGAGI. The CDR3 is 16 amino acids. The CDR3 DNA follows: TGTGCCAGCAGTTCCCCTAGCGGGAGGGCCGGAGAGACCCAGTACTTC. Its protein product is CASSSPSGRAGETQYF.

This clonotype was recorded at least ten times. The chain employs TRBV12-3 or TRBV12-4 and TRBJ2-7, with D perhaps TRBD1 (5 bases). Trimming stripped 8 bases from V and 5 bases from J, with 13 bases between. The length of the CDR3 is 12 residues. The CDR3 region has the DNA TGTGCCAGCGCCAGGGAAGGCGACGAGCAGTACTTC. Protein product: CASAREGDEQYF.

The V call is TRBV5-1, the J call TRBJ1-2, with D maybe TRBD1 (5 bases). This CDR3 has 11 amino acids. CDR1 and CDR2 from the germline V gene are SGHRS and YFSETQ. Trimming cost V 4 bases and J 6 bases, with 7 bases left between them. The CDR3 loop is CASSEGDGYTF. The CDR3, as DNA: TGCGCCAGCAGCGAAGGGGATGGCTACACCTTC.